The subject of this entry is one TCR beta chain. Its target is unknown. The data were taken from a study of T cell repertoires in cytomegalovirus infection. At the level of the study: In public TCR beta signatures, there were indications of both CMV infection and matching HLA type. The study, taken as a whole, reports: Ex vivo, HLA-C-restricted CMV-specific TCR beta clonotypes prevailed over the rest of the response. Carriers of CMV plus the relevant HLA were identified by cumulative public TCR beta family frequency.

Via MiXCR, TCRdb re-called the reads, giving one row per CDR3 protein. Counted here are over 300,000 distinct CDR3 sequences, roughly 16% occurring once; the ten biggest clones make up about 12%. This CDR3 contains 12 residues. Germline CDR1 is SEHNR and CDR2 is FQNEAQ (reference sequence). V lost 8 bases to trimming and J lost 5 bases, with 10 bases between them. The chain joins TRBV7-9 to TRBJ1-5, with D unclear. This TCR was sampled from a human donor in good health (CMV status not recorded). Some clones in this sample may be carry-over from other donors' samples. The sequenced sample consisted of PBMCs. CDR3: CASGLGDQPQHF. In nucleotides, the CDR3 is TGTGCCAGCGGACTAGGCGATCAGCCCCAGCATTTT.